This T cell receptor beta chain is from a study of CD8+CD57+ T cells in acquired aplastic anemia. Overall study context: Sorted CD4+ and CD8+ cell DNA averaged about 3.5 ug. Broader study findings: The number of CD8+ CDR3 sequences shared by patients and controls was twenty-nine.

The template used for profiling TCR beta VDJ and CDR3 was genomic DNA. In TCRdb, the reads were re-called with MiXCR into one record per CDR3 protein. The table records about 120,000 distinct CDR3 sequences, 55% to 60% of them present only once. The authors sequenced patients whose flow cytometry had shown CD8+CD57+ cell expansion. Each patient carried a diagnosis of severe acquired aplastic anemia. Patients had received no therapy at the time of blood sampling. This clonotype was detected ten times or more. Its antigen is undetermined. This CDR3 region has 14 residues. V shed 6 bases and J shed 6 bases, with 17 bases lying between them. Germline assignment: CDR1 SGHVS and CDR2 FQNEAQ.

The receptor was isolated from a human donor with aplastic anemia. The sequenced sample consisted of sorted CD4+, CD8+, or CD8+CD57+ T cells (not recorded which) from PBMCs. The chain combines TRBV7-8 with TRBJ1-1; TRBD1 might be the D (6 bases). CDR3 sequence reads: CASSRGGGGAEAFF. The CDR3 DNA reads TGTGCCAGCAGTCGAGGAGGGGGGGGGGCTGAAGCTTTCTTT. The full variable domain, rest sourced from reference TRBV7-8 and TRBJ1-1, is GAGVSQSPRYKVAKRGQDVALRCDPISGHVSLFWYQQALGQGPEFLTYFQNEAQLDKSGLPSDRFFAERPEGSVSTLKIQRTQQEDSAVYLCASSRGGGGAEAFFGQGTRLTVV.